This T cell receptor (beta chain) was profiled in a study of blood T cell repertoires in COVID-19. V gave up 0 bases and J gave up 0 bases; unmatched junction bases: 14. Germline V gene lookup returns CDR1 SGDLS and CDR2 YYNGEE. The CDR3 is 20 residues long. Profiled with immunoSEQ multiplex PCR; TCRdb holds only in-frame clones, not every one. The sample consists of some 300,000 clones, roughly 89% of them appearing once. This TCR was sampled from a woman aged 45-65 years who had been exposed to COVID-19. The sequenced sample consisted of PBMCs or T cells enriched from blood (not recorded which). This chain uses TRBV9 with TRBJ2-2, with TRBD1 matching 7 bases. The CDR3 nucleotides are TGTGCCAGCAGCGTAGCTTTGTTTGCGAGACAGGGCTCGAACACCGGGGAGCTGTTTTTT. Protein: CASSVALFARQGSNTGELFF.